A selection of T cell receptor beta chains follows, all from one sample in a study of shared clonotypes between healthy human individuals. Sequenced by immunoSEQ multiplex PCR; TCRdb stores in-frame clones only, minus some. The sample consists of 600,000 to 800,000 clones, around 77% of them appearing once. Sequences were obtained from memory CD4+ T cells sorted from blood. The receptors were gathered from a woman under 40 in good health. Each CDR3 is given with its conserved first and last residue. The order of the fields is CDR3 length, V gene, CDR3 protein.

cdr3_length: 15; v_call: TRBV9; cdr3_aa: CASSVVGEGRETQYF
cdr3_length: 14; v_call: TRBV28; cdr3_aa: CASERTGSQETQYF
cdr3_length: 17; v_call: TRBV30; cdr3_aa: CAWSRDRVPTGANVLTF
cdr3_length: 15; v_call: TRBV19; cdr3_aa: CASTSGAGGEDTQYF
cdr3_length: 16; v_call: TRBV28; cdr3_aa: CASSFTKASGKETQYF
cdr3_length: 15; v_call: TRBV6-4; cdr3_aa: CASSPRAYQGNEQFF
cdr3_length: 14; v_call: TRBV19; cdr3_aa: CASTKTRGADEQFF
cdr3_length: 16; v_call: TRBV6-1; cdr3_aa: CASSAAFGQGNQPQHF
cdr3_length: 14; v_call: TRBV10-3; cdr3_aa: CAIMGNRDADTQYF
cdr3_length: 15; v_call: TRBV18; cdr3_aa: CASSTSSGTENEQFF
cdr3_length: 14; v_call: TRBV27; cdr3_aa: CASSFRKGTDEQYF
cdr3_length: 14; v_call: TRBV19; cdr3_aa: CASSILWGSYEQYF
cdr3_length: 14; v_call: TRBV13; cdr3_aa: CASSLGDKGTEAFF
cdr3_length: 14; v_call: TRBV2; cdr3_aa: CASNPSGVSYEQYF
cdr3_length: 15; v_call: TRBV7-2; cdr3_aa: CASSSYTATNEKLFF
cdr3_length: 15; v_call: TRBV7-2; cdr3_aa: CASSVSQEGYNEQFF
cdr3_length: 14; v_call: TRBV5-1; cdr3_aa: CASSSTRLASEQFF
cdr3_length: 23; v_call: TRBV1; cdr3_aa: CTSSQEGPRRVEIHSYGNQPQHF
cdr3_length: 15; v_call: TRBV5-4; cdr3_aa: CASSPNGIGFTEAFF
cdr3_length: 12; v_call: TRBV7-2; cdr3_aa: CASSLRGQPQHF
cdr3_length: 15; v_call: TRBV7-6; cdr3_aa: CASSTRLSNYNEQFF
cdr3_length: 11; v_call: TRBV15; cdr3_aa: CATSRENEQFF
cdr3_length: 11; v_call: TRBV7-9; cdr3_aa: CASSRESTIYF
cdr3_length: 15; v_call: TRBV5-5; cdr3_aa: CASSKGQGVNQPQHF
cdr3_length: 16; v_call: TRBV27; cdr3_aa: CASTPGGASYQETQYF
cdr3_length: 15; v_call: TRBV7-8; cdr3_aa: CASSFGTFLYNEQFF
cdr3_length: 14; v_call: TRBV28; cdr3_aa: CASSLGGGVNGYTF
cdr3_length: 15; v_call: TRBV2; cdr3_aa: CASTRESSYNSPLHF
cdr3_length: 12; v_call: TRBV6-1; cdr3_aa: CASSGGRQPQHF
cdr3_length: 14; v_call: TRBV27; cdr3_aa: CASSFRDSQETQYF
cdr3_length: 15; v_call: TRBV28; cdr3_aa: CASSKGGRNTDTQYF
cdr3_length: 15; v_call: TRBV19; cdr3_aa: CASSMQRLSTDTQYF
cdr3_length: 11; v_call: TRBV28; cdr3_aa: CASGTNTEAFF
cdr3_length: 15; v_call: TRBV10-1; cdr3_aa: CASSDGGGSYGTQYF
cdr3_length: 13; v_call: TRBV7-8; cdr3_aa: CASSSQRDTEQFF
cdr3_length: 15; v_call: TRBV6-5; cdr3_aa: CASSSPGRGSDEQFF
cdr3_length: 13; v_call: TRBV7-9; cdr3_aa: CASSLGVVNEAFF
cdr3_length: 14; v_call: TRBV27; cdr3_aa: CASRPTGSSYEQYF
cdr3_length: 17; v_call: TRBV19; cdr3_aa: CASSIPGLAGGRNEQFF
cdr3_length: 13; v_call: TRBV11-2; cdr3_aa: CASRGGGTDTQYF
cdr3_length: 13; v_call: TRBV2; cdr3_aa: CASRGDMNTEAFF
cdr3_length: 14; v_call: TRBV5-1; cdr3_aa: CASKDQGGLYGYTF
cdr3_length: 15; v_call: TRBV19; cdr3_aa: CASSMGGGYRNEQFF
cdr3_length: 14; v_call: TRBV28; cdr3_aa: CASTDPWKSDGYTF
cdr3_length: 16; v_call: TRBV27; cdr3_aa: CASSLLRGQSTGELFF
cdr3_length: 13; v_call: TRBV4-1; cdr3_aa: CASSPDGYQPQHF
cdr3_length: 16; v_call: TRBV28; cdr3_aa: CASSFTGNGGTDTQYF
cdr3_length: 16; v_call: TRBV11-2; cdr3_aa: CASRLNRGRGTDTQYF
cdr3_length: 15; v_call: TRBV7-8; cdr3_aa: CASSLGGSVSYEQYF
cdr3_length: 15; v_call: TRBV11-3; cdr3_aa: CASSFGTRGTDTQYF
cdr3_length: 13; v_call: TRBV11-2; cdr3_aa: CASSLAWIDEQYF
cdr3_length: 19; v_call: TRBV28; cdr3_aa: CASISQGAYFDISTDTQYF
cdr3_length: 14; v_call: TRBV27; cdr3_aa: CASSVMGSTGELFF
cdr3_length: 13; v_call: TRBV28; cdr3_aa: CASSPTSTDTQYF
cdr3_length: 16; v_call: TRBV2; cdr3_aa: CASSEAPAGSGNTIYF
cdr3_length: 11; v_call: TRBV18; cdr3_aa: CASSPAYEQYF
cdr3_length: 15; v_call: TRBV11-2; cdr3_aa: CASSLDLNLNNEQFF
cdr3_length: 15; v_call: TRBV2; cdr3_aa: CASSEGGSNYNEQFF
cdr3_length: 15; v_call: TRBV9; cdr3_aa: CASSVSPESYNEQFF
cdr3_length: 13; v_call: TRBV14; cdr3_aa: CASSPSGRTVGFF